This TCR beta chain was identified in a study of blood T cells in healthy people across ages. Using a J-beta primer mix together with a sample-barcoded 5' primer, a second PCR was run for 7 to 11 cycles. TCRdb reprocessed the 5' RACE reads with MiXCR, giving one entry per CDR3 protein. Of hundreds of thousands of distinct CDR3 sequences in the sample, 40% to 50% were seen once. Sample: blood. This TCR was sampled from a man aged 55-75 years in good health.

In DNA form, the CDR3 reads TGTACCAGCAGCCCCCCGACAGGGGAGTGGAATACGCAGTATTTT. Residues: CTSSPPTGEWNTQYF. This chain uses TRBV7-2 with TRBJ2-3; 8 nucleotides line up with TRBD1. The V gene end was trimmed by 5 bases and the J gene end by 7 bases; junction bases not matched to a gene: 11. Germline lookup yields CDR1 SGHTA and CDR2 FQGNSA. CDR3 length equals 15 residues. The variable domain in full, with the rest retrieved from reference TRBV7-2 and TRBJ2-3, is GAGVSQSPSNKVTEKGKDVELRCDPISGHTALYWYRQSLGQGLEFLIYFQGNSAPDKSGLPSDRFSAERTGGSVSTLTIQRTQQEDSAVYLCTSSPPTGEWNTQYFGPGTRLTVL.